The sample holds a few counts of the clone carrying this TCR beta chain. Its matching antigen is unknown. One end of the junction varies from germline; a read error may be responsible. Each CDR3 protein is one row after TCRdb ran MiXCR on the 5' RACE reads. In the table there are hundreds of thousands of distinct CDR3 sequences, 5.2% of which are singletons. This sample was included in a study of T cells after yellow fever vaccination. Study results and limitations: Secondary responses were weaker yet peaked faster, day 5 versus 15. Post-booster repertoires again held most primary-vaccination clones (about 96% CD4, roughly 88% CD8).

CDR3 size: 15 residues. Germline CDR1 SSHAT, CDR2 FNYEAQ (reference sequence). The material sequenced was CD4+ T cells sorted from PBMCs, taken on the day of the yellow fever booster vaccination. The genes are TRBV7-7 and TRBJ2-5; 7 bases align to TRBD2. This sequence was found in a man in his late teens or twenties who received the YFV17D yellow fever vaccine. DNA for the CDR3: TGTGCTAGCAGCTCAGATCCAGCGGGGTCAGAGACCCAGTACTTC. Protein product: CASSSDPAGSETQYF.